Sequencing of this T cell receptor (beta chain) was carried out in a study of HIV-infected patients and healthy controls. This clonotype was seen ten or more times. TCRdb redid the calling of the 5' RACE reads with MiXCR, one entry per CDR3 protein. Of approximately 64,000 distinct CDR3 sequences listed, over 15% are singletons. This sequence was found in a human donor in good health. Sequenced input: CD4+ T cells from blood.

This CDR3 reads CASSQRGGLFTEAFF. Written as DNA, the CDR3 is TGTGCCAGCAGCCAAAGGGGGGGGCTCTTCACTGAAGCTTTCTTT. The V gene is TRBV14, the J gene TRBJ1-1; possibly TRBD1 for D (6 bases). V was pared by 2 bases and J by 4 bases, with 14 bases between. Per the germline V gene, CDR1 is SGHDN and CDR2 is FVKESK. The CDR3 is made up of 15 amino acids.